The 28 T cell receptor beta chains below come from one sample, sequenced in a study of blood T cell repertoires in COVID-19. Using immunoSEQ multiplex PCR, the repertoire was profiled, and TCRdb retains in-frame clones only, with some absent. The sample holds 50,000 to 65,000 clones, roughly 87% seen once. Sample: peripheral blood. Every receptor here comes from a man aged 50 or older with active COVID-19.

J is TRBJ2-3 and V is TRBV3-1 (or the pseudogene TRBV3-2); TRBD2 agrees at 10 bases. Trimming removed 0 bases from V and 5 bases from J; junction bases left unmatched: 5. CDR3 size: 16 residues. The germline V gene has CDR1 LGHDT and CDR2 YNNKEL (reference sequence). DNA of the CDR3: TGTGCCAGCAGCCAAGATGGGCTAGCGGGGGTAGATACGCAGTATTTT. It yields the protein CASSQDGLAGVDTQYF.

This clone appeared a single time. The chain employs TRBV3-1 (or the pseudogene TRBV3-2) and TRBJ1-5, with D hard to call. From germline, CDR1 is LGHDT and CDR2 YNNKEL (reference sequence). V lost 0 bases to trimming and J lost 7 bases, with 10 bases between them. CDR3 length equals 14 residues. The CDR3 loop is CASSQDFDGQPQHF. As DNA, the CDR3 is TGTGCCAGCAGCCAAGACTTTGACGGGCAGCCCCAGCATTTT.

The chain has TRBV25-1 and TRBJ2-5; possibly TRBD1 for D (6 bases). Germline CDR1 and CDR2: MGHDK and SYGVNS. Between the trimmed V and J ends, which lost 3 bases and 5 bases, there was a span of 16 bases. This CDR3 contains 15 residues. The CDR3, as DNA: TGTGCCAGCAGTGAGGGTGGATCAGGGGTCGAGACCCAGTACTTC. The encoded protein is CASSEGGSGVETQYF.

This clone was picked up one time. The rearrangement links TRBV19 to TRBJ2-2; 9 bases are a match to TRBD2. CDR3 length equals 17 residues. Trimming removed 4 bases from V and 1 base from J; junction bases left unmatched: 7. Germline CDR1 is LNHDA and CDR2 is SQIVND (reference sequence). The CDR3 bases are TGTGCCAGTAGTAAAAATAGCGGGGGCTTGAACACCGGGGAGCTGTTTTTT. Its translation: CASSKNSGGLNTGELFF. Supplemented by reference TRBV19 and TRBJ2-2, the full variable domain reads DGGITQSPKYLFRKEGQNVTLSCEQNLNHDAMYWYRQDPGQGLRLIYYSQIVNDFQKGDIAEGYSVSREKKESFPLTVTSAQKNPTAFYLCASSKNSGGLNTGELFFGEGSRLTVL.

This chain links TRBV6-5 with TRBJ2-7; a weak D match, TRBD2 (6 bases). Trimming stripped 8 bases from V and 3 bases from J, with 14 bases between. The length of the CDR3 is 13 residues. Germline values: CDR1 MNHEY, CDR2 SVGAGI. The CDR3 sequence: CASQKGEDYEQYF. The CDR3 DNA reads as TGTGCCAGCCAAAAAGGGGAGGACTACGAGCAGTACTTC.

The CDR3 protein is CASSRVGRGTEAFF. In DNA, the CDR3 is TGCGCCAGCAGCAGGGTGGGCCGGGGCACTGAAGCTTTCTTT. The genes are TRBV5-1 and TRBJ1-1; the D is unclear. V was trimmed by 4 bases and J by 4 bases, leaving 14 bases between them. CDR1 is SGHRS, CDR2 YFSETQ, per germline. CDR3 size: 14 residues.

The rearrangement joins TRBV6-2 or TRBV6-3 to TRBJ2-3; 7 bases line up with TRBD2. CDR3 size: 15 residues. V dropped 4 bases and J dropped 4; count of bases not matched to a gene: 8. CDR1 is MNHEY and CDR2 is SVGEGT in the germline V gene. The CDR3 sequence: CASSSPAGRADTQYF. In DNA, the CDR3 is TGTGCCAGCAGTTCTCCAGCGGGGAGGGCAGATACGCAGTATTTT.

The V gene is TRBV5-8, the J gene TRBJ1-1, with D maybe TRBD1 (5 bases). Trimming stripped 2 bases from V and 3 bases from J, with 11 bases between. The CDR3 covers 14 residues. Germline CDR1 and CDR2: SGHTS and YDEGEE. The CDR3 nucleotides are TGTGCCAGCAGCTTAGGGGTAGGCTACACTGAAGCTTTCTTT. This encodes CASSLGVGYTEAFF. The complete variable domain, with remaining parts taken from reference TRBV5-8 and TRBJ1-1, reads EAGVTQSPTHLIKTRGQQATLRCSPISGHTSVYWYQQALGLGLQFLLWYDEGEERNRGNFPPRFSGRQFPNYSSELNVNALELEDSALYLCASSLGVGYTEAFFGQGTRLTVV.

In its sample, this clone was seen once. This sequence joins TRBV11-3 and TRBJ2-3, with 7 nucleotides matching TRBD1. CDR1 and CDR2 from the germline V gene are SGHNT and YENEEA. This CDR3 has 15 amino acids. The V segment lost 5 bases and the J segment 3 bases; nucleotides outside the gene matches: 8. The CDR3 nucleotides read TGTGCCAGCAGCCCGTCGACAGGGAATACAGATACGCAGTATTTT. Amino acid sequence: CASSPSTGNTDTQYF.

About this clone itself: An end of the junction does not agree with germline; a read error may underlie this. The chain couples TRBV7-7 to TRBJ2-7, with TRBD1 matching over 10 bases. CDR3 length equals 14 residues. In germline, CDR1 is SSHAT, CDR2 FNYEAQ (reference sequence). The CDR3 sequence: CASSLGDRGHEQYF. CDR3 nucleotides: TGTGCTAGCAGCTTAGGGGACAGGGGCCACGAGCAGTACTTC. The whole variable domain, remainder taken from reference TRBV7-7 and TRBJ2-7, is GAGVSQSPRYKVTKRGQDVTLRCDPISSHATLYWYQQALGQGPEFLTYFNYEAQPDKSGLPSDRFSAERPEGSISTLTIQRTEQRDSAMYRCASSLGDRGHEQYFGPGTRLTVT.

The CDR3 reads CASSFRQGMTEAFF. The CDR3 DNA follows: TGTGCCAGCAGCTTCCGACAGGGTATGACTGAAGCTTTCTTT. The chain carries TRBV11-2 and TRBJ1-1; 7 positions agree with TRBD1. The CDR3 covers 14 residues. Trimming cost V 3 bases and J 5 bases; bases outside gene matches: 6. The germline CDR1 and CDR2 sequences are SGHAT and FQNNGV.

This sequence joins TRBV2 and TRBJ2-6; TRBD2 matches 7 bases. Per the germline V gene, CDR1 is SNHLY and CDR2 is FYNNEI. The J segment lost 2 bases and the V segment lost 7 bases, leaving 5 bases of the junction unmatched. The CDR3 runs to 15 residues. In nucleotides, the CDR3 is TGTGCCAGCACGAGCGGGGTGACTGGGGCCAACGTCCTGACTTTC. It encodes CASTSGVTGANVLTF.

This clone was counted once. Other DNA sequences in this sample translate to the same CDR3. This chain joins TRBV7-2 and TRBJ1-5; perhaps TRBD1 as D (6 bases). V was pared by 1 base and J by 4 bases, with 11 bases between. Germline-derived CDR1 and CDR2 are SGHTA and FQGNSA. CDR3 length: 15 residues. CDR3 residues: CASSLGPGENQPQHF. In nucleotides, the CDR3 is TGTGCCAGCAGCTTAGGACCAGGGGAGAATCAGCCCCAGCATTTT.

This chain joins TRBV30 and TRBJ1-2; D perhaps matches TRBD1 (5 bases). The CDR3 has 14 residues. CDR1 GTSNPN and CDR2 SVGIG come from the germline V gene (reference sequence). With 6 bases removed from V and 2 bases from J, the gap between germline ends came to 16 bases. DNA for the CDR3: TGTGCCTGCTTAATGGATCCAGGGAACTATGGCTACACCTTC. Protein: CACLMDPGNYGYTF.

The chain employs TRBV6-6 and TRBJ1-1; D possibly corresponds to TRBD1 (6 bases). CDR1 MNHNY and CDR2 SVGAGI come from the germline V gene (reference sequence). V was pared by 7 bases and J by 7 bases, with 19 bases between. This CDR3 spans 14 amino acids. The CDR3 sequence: CASTSRTAPLEAFF. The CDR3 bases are TGTGCCAGCACTTCCCGGACAGCTCCTCTTGAAGCTTTCTTT.

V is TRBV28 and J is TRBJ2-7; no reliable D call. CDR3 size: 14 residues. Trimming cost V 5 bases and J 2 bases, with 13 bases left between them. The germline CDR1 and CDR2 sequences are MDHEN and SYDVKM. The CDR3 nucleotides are TGTGCCAGCAGTCTGTACAGTCCTCCCTACGAGCAGTACTTC. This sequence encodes CASSLYSPPYEQYF.

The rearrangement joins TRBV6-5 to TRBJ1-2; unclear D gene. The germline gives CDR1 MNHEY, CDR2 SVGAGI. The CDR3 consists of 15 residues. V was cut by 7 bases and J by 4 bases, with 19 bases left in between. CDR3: CASTKLGEWIYGYTF. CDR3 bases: TGTGCCAGCACCAAGCTCGGAGAGTGGATCTATGGCTACACCTTC.

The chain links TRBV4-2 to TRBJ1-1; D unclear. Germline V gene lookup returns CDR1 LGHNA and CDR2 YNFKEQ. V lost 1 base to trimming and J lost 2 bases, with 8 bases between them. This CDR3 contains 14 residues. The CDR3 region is CASSQGASNTEAFF. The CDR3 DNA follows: TGTGCCAGCAGCCAAGGGGCCTCTAACACTGAAGCTTTCTTT.

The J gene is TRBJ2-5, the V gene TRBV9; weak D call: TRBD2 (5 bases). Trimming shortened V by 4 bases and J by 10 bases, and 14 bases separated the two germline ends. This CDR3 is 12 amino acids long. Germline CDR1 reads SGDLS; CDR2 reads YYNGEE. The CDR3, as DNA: TGTGCCAGCAGCCTCACCCCCGGGGACCAGTACTTC. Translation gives CASSLTPGDQYF.

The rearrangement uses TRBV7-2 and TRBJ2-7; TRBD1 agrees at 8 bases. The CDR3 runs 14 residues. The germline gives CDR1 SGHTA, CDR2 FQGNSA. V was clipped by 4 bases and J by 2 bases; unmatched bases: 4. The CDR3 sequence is CASSSRTGPYEQYF. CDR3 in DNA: TGTGCCAGCAGCTCTAGGACAGGGCCCTACGAGCAGTACTTC. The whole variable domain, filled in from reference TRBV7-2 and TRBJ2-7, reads GAGVSQSPSNKVTEKGKDVELRCDPISGHTALYWYRQSLGQGLEFLIYFQGNSAPDKSGLPSDRFSAERTGGSVSTLTIQRTQQEDSAVYLCASSSRTGPYEQYFGPGTRLTVT.

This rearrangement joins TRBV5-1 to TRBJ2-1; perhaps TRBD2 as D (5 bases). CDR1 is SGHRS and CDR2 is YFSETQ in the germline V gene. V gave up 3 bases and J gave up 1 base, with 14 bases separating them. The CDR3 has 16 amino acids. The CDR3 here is CASSSSPPGSYNEQFF. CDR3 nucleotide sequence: TGCGCCAGCAGCTCTTCTCCCCCGGGGTCCTACAATGAGCAGTTCTTC.

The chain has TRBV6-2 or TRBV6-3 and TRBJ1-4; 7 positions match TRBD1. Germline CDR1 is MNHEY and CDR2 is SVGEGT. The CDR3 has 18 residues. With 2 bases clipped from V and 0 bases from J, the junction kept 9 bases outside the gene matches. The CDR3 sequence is CASSYPGWQGATNEKLFF. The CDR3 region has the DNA TGTGCCAGCAGTTACCCGGGATGGCAGGGGGCAACTAATGAAAAACTGTTTTTT.

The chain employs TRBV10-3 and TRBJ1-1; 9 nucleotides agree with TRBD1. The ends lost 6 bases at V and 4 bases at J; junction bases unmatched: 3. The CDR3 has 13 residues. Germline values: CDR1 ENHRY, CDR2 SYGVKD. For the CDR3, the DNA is TGTGCCATCAGGCGACAGGGGGGCACTGAAGCTTTCTTT. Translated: CAIRRQGGTEAFF.

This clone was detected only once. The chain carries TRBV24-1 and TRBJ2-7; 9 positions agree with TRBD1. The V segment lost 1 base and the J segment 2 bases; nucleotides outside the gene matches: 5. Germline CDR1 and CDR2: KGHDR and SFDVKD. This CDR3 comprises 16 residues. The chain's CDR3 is CATSDFWDRATYEQYF. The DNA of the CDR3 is TGTGCCACCAGTGATTTTTGGGACAGGGCGACCTACGAGCAGTACTTC.

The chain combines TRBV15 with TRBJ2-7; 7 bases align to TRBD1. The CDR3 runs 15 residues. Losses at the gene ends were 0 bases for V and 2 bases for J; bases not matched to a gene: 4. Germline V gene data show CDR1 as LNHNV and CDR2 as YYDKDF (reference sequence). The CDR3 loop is CATSRDPQGAYEQYF. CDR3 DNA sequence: TGTGCCACCAGCAGAGATCCCCAGGGGGCCTACGAGCAGTACTTC. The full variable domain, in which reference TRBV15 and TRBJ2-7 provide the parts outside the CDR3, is DAMVIQNPRYQVTQFGKPVTLSCSQTLNHNVMYWYQQKSSQAPKLLFHYYDKDFNNEADTPDNFQSRRPNTSFCFLDIRSPGLGDTAMYLCATSRDPQGAYEQYFGPGTRLTVT.

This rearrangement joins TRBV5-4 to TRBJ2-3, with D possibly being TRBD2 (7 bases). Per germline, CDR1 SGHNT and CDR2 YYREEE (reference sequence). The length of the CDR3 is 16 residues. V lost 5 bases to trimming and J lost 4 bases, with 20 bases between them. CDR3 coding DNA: TGTGCCAGCAGTTACACGAGGGGGGGCCTCCCAGATACGCAGTATTTT. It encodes CASSYTRGGLPDTQYF.

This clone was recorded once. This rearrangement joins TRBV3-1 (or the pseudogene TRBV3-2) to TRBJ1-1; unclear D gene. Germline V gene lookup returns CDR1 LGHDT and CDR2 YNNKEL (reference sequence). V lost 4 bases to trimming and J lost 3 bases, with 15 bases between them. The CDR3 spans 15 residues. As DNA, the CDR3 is TGTGCCAGCAGCCGCGGCTCTGGGAGCTACACTGAAGCTTTCTTT. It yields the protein CASSRGSGSYTEAFF.

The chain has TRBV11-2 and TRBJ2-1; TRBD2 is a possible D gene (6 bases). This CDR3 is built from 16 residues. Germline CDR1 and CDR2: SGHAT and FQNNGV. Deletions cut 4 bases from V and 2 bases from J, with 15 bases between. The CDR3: CASSSLRRGPYNEQFF. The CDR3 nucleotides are TGTGCCAGCAGCTCCCTTAGGAGGGGCCCCTACAATGAGCAGTTCTTC.